The T cell receptor beta chain under discussion was sequenced for a study of PD-1 blockade in classical Hodgkin lymphoma. Germline lookup yields CDR1 MDHEN and CDR2 SYDVKM. The CDR3 spans 17 residues. The germline V and J ends were trimmed by 7 bases and 0 bases, with 20 bases remaining between them. TCRdb's copy holds only in-frame clones and misses some; the assay was immunoSEQ multiplex PCR. The sample yields about 96,000 clones, more than 85% seen once. As for time point: cycle 4 day 1 (C4D1), after 5 to 7 weeks of nivolumab. Exposure to brentuximab vedotin varied, and each patient had relapsed following autologous stem cell transplantation.

The rearrangement uses TRBV28 and TRBJ2-3; D possibly uses TRBD1 or TRBD2 (5 bases each). The sequence was collected from a human donor with classical Hodgkin lymphoma. The input for sequencing was peripheral blood mononuclear cells (PBMCs), taken before the fourth cycle of nivolumab. The chain's CDR3 is CASTDTTGAKSTDTQYF. CDR3 DNA sequence: TGTGCCAGCACTGACACTACCGGGGCCAAAAGCACAGATACGCAGTATTTT.